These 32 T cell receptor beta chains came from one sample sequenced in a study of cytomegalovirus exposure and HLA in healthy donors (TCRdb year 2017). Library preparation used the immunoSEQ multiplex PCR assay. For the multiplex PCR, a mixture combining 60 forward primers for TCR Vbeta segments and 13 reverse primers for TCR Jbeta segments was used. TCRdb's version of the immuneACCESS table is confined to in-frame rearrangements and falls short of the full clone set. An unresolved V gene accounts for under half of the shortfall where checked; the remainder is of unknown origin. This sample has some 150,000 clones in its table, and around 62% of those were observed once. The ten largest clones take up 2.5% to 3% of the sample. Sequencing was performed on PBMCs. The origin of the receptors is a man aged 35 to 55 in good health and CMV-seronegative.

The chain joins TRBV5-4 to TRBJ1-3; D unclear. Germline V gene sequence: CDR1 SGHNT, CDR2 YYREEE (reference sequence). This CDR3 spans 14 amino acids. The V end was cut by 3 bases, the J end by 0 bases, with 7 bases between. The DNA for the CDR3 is TGTGCCAGCAGCTCCCAGAACTCTGGAAACACCATATATTTT. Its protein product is CASSSQNSGNTIYF.

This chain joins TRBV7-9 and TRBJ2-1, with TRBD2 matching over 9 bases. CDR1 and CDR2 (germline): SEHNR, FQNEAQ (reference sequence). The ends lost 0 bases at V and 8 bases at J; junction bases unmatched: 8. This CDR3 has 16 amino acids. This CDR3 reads CASSLAEAGGFDEQFF. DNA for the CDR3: TGTGCCAGCAGCTTAGCGGAGGCGGGAGGGTTCGATGAGCAGTTCTTC. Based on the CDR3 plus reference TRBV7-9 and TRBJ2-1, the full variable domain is DTGVSQNPRHKITKRGQNVTFRCDPISEHNRLYWYRQTLGQGPEFLTYFQNEAQLEKSRLLSDRFSAERPKGSFSTLEIQRTEQGDSAMYLCASSLAEAGGFDEQFFGPGTRLTVL.

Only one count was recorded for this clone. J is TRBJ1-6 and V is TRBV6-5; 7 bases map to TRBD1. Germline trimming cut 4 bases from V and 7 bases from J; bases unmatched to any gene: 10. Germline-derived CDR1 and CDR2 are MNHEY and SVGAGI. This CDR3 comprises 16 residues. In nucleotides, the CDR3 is TGTGCCAGCAGTTCCCCCGCCGGGACAGTGAATTCACCCCTCCACTTT. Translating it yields CASSSPAGTVNSPLHF.

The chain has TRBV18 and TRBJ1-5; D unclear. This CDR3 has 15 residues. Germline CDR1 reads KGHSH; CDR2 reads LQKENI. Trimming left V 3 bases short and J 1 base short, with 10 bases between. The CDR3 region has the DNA TGTGCCAGCTCACCCCCCCCCGTGAGCAATCAGCCCCAGCATTTT. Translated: CASSPPPVSNQPQHF. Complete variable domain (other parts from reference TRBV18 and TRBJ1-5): NAGVMQNPRHLVRRRGQEARLRCSPMKGHSHVYWYRQLPEEGLKFMVYLQKENIIDESGMPKERFSAEFPKEGPSILRIQQVVRGDSAAYFCASSPPPVSNQPQHFGDGTRLSIL.

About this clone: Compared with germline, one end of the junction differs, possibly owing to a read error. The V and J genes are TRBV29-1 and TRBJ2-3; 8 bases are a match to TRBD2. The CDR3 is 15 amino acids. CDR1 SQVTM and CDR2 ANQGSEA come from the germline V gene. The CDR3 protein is CGVVGGRTSTDTQYF. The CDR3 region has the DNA TGCGGCGTTGTGGGCGGGAGGACTAGCACAGATACGCAGTATTTT.

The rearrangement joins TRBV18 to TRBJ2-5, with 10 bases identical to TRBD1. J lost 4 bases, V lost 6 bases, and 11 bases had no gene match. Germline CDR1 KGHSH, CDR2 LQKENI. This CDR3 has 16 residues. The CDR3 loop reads CASSERQGAAGETQYF. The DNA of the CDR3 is TGTGCCAGCTCCGAGAGACAGGGGGCGGCCGGAGAGACCCAGTACTTC.

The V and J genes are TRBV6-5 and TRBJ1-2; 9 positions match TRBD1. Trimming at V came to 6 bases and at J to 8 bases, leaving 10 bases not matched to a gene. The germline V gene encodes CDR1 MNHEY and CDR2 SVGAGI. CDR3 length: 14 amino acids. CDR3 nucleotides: TGTGCCAGCAGGCACTCAGGACAGGGGAAAGGCTACACCTTC. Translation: CASRHSGQGKGYTF.

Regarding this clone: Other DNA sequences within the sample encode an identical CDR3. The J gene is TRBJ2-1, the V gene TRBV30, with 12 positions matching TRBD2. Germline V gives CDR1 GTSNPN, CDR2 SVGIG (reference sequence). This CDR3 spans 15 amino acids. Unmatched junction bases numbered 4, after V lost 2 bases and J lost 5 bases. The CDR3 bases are TGTGCCTGGAGTAGGACTAGCGGGACCCACAATGAGCAGTTCTTC. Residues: CAWSRTSGTHNEQFF. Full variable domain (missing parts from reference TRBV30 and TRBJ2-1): SQTIHQWPATLVQPVGSPLSLECTVEGTSNPNLYWYRQAAGRGLQLLFYSVGIGQISSEVPQNLSASRPQDRQFILSSKKLLLSDSGFYLCAWSRTSGTHNEQFFGPGTRLTVL.

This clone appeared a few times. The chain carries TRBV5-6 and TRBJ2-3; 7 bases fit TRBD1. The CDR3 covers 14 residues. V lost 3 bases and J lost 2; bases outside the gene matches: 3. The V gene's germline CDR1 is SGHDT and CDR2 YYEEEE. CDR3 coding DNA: TGTGCCAGCAGCTGGGGACAGATCACAGATACGCAGTATTTT. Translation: CASSWGQITDTQYF. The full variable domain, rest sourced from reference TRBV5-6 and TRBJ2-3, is DAGVTQSPTHLIKTRGQQVTLRCSPKSGHDTVSWYQQALGQGPQFIFQYYEEEERQRGNFPDRFSGHQFPNYSSELNVNALLLGDSALYLCASSWGQITDTQYFGPGTRLTVL.

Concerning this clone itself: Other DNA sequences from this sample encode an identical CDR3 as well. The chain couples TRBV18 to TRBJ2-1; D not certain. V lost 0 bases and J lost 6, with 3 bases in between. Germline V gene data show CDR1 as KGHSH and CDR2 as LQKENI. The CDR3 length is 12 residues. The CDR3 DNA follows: TGTGCCAGCTCACCACCCGGCAATGAGCAGTTCTTC. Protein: CASSPPGNEQFF.

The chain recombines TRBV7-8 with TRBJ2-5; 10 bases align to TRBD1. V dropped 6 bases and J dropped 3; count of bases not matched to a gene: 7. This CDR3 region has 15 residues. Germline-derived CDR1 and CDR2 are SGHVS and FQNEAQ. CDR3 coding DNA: TGTGCCAGCAGACGAGCCGGGACAGGGGAAGAGACCCAGTACTTC. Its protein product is CASRRAGTGEETQYF.

The DNA for the CDR3 is TGTGCCAGCAGCTCCCGGGACAGGGGACAGCCCCAGCATTTT. Translation: CASSSRDRGQPQHF. The chain has TRBV7-9 and TRBJ1-5, with TRBD1 identical over 10 bases. The junction had 4 bases not matched to a gene; V was cut back by 4 bases and J by 7 bases. Per germline, CDR1 SEHNR and CDR2 FQNEAQ (reference sequence). CDR3 size: 14 residues.

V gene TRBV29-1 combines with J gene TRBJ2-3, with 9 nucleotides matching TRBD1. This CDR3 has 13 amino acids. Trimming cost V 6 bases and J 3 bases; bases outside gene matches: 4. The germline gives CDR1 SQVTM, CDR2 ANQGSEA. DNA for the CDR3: TGCAGCGTGCAGACAGGGGGGACAGATACGCAGTATTTT. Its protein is CSVQTGGTDTQYF.

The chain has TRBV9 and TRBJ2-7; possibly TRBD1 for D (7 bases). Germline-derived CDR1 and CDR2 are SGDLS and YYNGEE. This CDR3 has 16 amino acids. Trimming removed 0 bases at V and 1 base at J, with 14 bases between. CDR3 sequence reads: CASSVGFRGDSYEQYF. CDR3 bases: TGTGCCAGCAGCGTAGGCTTCAGGGGGGATTCCTACGAGCAGTACTTC.

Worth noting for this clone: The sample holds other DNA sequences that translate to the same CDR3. The CDR3 region is CASSVTSSSEQYF. The DNA of the CDR3 is TGTGCCAGCAGCGTGACTAGCAGCTCCGAGCAGTACTTC. The rearrangement uses TRBV9 and TRBJ2-7, with 7 bases lining up with TRBD2. This CDR3 spans 13 amino acids. V lost 2 bases to trimming and J lost 6 bases; unmatched junction nucleotides: 5. The germline V gene encodes CDR1 SGDLS and CDR2 YYNGEE.

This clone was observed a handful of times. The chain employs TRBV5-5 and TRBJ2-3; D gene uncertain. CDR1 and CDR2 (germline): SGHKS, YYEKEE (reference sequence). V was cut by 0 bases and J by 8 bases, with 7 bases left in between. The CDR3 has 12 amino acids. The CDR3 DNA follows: TGTGCCAGCAGCTTGGACTCCCTTACGCAGTATTTT. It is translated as CASSLDSLTQYF.

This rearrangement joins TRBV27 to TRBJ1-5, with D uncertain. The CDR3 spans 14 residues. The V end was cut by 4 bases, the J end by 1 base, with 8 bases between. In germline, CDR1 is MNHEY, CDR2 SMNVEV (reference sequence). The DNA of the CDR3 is TGTGCCAGCAGTTCTGGCTGGAGCAATCAGCCCCAGCATTTT. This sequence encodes CASSSGWSNQPQHF.

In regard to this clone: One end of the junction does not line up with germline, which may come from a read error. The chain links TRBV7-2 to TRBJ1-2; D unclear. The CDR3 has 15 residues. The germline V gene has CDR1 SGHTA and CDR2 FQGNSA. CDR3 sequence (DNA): TGTGCCAGCAGTTTAGAAGACGGAGATAACTATGGCTACACCTTC. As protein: CASSLEDGDNYGYTF. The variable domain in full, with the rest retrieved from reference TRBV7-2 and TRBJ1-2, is GAGVSQSPSNKVTEKGKDVELRCDPISGHTALYWYRQSLGQGLEFLIYFQGNSAPDKSGLPSDRFSAERTGGSVSTLTIQRTQQEDSAVYLCASSLEDGDNYGYTFGSGTRLTVV.

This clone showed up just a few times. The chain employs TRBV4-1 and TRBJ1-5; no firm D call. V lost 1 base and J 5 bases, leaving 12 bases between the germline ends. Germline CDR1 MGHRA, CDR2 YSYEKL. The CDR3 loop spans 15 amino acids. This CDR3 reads CASSQAVEGHQPQHF. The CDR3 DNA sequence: TGCGCCAGCAGCCAAGCGGTGGAGGGTCATCAGCCCCAGCATTTT.

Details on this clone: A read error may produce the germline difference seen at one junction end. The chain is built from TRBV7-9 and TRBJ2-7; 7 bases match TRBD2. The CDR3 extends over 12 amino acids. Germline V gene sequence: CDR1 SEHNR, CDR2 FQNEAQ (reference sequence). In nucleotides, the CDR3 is TGTTCCAGCAGCCTGCTCGGGAGGGAGCAGTACTTC. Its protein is CSSSLLGREQYF.

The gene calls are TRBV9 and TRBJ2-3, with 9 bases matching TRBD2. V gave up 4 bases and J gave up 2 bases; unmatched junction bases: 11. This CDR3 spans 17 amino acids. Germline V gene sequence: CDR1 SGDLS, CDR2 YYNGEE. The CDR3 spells CASSRGQREAITDTQYF. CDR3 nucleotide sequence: TGTGCCAGCAGCCGGGGCCAGCGGGAGGCTATCACAGATACGCAGTATTTT. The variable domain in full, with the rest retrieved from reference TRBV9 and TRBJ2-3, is DSGVTQTPKHLITATGQRVTLRCSPRSGDLSVYWYQQSLDQGLQFLIQYYNGEERAKGNILERFSAQQFPDLHSELNLSSLELGDSALYFCASSRGQREAITDTQYFGPGTRLTVL.

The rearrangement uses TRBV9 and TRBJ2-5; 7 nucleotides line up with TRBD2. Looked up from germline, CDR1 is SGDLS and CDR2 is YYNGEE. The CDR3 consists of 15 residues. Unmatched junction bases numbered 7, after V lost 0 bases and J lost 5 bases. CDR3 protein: CASSVDLAERETQYF. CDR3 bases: TGTGCCAGCAGCGTAGATCTAGCGGAAAGGGAGACCCAGTACTTC.

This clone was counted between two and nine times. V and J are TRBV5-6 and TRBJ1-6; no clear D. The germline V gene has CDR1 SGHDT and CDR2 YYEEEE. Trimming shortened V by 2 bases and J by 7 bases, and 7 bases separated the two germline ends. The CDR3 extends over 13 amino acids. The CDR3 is CASSLRENSPLHF. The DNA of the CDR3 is TGTGCCAGCAGCTTAAGGGAGAATTCACCCCTCCACTTT.

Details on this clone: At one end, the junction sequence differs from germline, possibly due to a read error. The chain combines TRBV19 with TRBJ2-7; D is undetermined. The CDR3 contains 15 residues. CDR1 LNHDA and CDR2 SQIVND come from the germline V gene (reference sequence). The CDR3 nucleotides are TGTGCCAGTAGTATAGATCTGGCAGGCTCCTCCGAGCAGTACTTC. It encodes CASSIDLAGSSEQYF.

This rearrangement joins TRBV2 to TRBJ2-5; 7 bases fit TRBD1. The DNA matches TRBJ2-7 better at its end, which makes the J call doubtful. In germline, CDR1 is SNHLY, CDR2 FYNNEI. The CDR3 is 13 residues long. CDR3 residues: CASSLDRVGEQYF. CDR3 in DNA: TGTGCCAGCAGTTTAGACAGGGTGGGCGAGCAGTACTTC.

CDR3 loop: CASSRDGGTEAFF. CDR3 DNA sequence: TGTGCCAGCAGCAGGGACGGGGGGACTGAAGCTTTCTTT. The chain recombines TRBV6-1 with TRBJ1-1; D is possibly TRBD1 (5 bases). Germline V CDR1 and CDR2: MNHNS, SASEGT. The V end lost 6 bases, the J end lost 5 bases, and 13 bases lay between the germline ends. The CDR3 has 13 residues.

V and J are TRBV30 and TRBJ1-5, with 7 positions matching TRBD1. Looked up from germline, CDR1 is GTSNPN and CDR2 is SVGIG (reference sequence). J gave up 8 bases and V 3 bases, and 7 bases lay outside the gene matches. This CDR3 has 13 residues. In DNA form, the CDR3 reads TGTGCCTGGAGCGGGACAGCGAGGGAGCCCCAGCATTTT. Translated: CAWSGTAREPQHF.

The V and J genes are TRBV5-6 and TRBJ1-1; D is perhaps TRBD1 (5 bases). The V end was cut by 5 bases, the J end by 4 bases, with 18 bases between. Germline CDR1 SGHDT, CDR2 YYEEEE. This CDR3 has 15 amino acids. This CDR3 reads CASRGPRNYSTEAFF. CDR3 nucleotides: TGTGCCAGCAGGGGGCCACGGAATTATAGCACTGAAGCTTTCTTT.

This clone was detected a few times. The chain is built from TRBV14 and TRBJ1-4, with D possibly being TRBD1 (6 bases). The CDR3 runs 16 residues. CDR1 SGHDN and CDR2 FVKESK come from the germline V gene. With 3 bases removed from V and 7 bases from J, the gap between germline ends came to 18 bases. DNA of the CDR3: TGTGCCAGCAGCCAGGAGCCGGGACAAGGAGGTGAAAAACTGTTTTTT. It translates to CASSQEPGQGGEKLFF.

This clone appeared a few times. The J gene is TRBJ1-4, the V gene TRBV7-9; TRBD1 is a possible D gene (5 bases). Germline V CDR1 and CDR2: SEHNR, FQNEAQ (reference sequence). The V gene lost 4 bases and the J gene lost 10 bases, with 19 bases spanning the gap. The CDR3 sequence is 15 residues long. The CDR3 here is CASSWGSGGEVKLFF. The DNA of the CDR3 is TGTGCCAGCAGCTGGGGGTCGGGGGGAGAGGTAAAACTGTTTTTT.

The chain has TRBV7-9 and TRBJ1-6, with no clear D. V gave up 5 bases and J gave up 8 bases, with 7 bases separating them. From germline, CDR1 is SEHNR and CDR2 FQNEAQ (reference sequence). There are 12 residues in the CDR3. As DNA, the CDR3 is TGTGCCAGCAGCGCTACTGATTCACCCCTCCACTTT. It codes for CASSATDSPLHF.

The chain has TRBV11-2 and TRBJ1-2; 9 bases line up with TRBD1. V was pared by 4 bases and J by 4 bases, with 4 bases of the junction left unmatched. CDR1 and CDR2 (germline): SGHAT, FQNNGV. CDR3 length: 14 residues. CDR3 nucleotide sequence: TGTGCCAGCAGCTCCGGGACAGGGTTCTATGGCTACACCTTC. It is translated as CASSSGTGFYGYTF.